The 30 T cell receptor beta chains listed next were all sequenced from one sample in a study of T cells in Graves' hyperthyroidism and ophthalmopathy. TCR beta CDR3 sequences were amplified from RNA transcripts. A first-round RT-PCR of the TCR CDR3 used the HTBI primer set. TCRdb re-called the multiplex PCR reads through MiXCR, storing one row per CDR3 protein. This table holds 800,000 or so distinct CDR3 sequences, approximately 40% found once. Sequencing was carried out using blood. The receptors shown here come from a man aged 18 to 29 with Graves' hyperthyroidism.

This clonotype was counted only a few times. V and J are TRBV12-3 or TRBV12-4 and TRBJ2-5; 9 nucleotides align to TRBD2. This CDR3 comprises 15 residues. V shed 2 bases, J shed 3 bases, and the junction held 4 bases outside the gene matches. CDR3 nucleotides: TGTGCCAGCAGTTTAATAGCGGGAGTTGAAGAGACCCAGTACTTC. Protein: CASSLIAGVEETQYF.

The chain joins TRBV7-9 to TRBJ1-1, with TRBD1 as a possible D gene (5 bases). Germline V lookup: CDR1 SEHNR, CDR2 FQNEAQ (reference sequence). With 1 base removed from V and 1 base from J, the gap between germline ends came to 10 bases. The CDR3 covers 15 residues. The CDR3 bases are TGTGCCAGCAGCTTAGGGGACGAAGAGAACACTGAAGCTTTCTTT. As protein: CASSLGDEENTEAFF.

V gene TRBV20-1 combines with J gene TRBJ1-5, with D possibly TRBD1 on 6 matching bases. Germline V gene sequence: CDR1 DFQATT, CDR2 SNEGSKA (reference sequence). The V and J ends lost 6 bases and 3 bases respectively, with 15 bases between them. CDR3 length: 14 amino acids. CDR3 protein: CSAQKGGSNQPQHF. CDR3 sequence (DNA): TGCAGTGCCCAAAAGGGGGGGTCCAATCAGCCCCAGCATTTT.

Remarks on this clonotype: This sequence may be a read error, since a much larger clone differs from it by one base. The CDR3 end shows no conserved phenylalanine or tryptophan, and so a read error is likely. The gene calls are TRBV7-6 and TRBJ1-5; no definite D call. Per germline, CDR1 SGHVS and CDR2 FNYEAQ. V lost 0 bases and J lost 7, with 13 bases in between. The CDR3 is 15 amino acids. This CDR3 reads CASSLAAGMGQPQHL. CDR3 sequence (DNA): TGTGCCAGCAGCTTAGCCGCGGGGATGGGCCAGCCCCAGCATCTT.

This clonotype was found many times. The CDR3 bases are TGTGCCAGCAGCGTTGGGACAACGGGGGTCTATGGCTACACCTTC. Amino acid sequence: CASSVGTTGVYGYTF. V and J are TRBV9 and TRBJ1-2; D may be TRBD1 (6 bases). Trimming left V 2 bases short and J 4 bases short, with 15 bases between. The CDR3 contains 15 residues. The germline gives CDR1 SGDLS, CDR2 YYNGEE.

This clonotype was counted once. This chain links TRBV7-2 with TRBJ2-3, with D hard to call. Germline V lookup: CDR1 SGHTA, CDR2 FQGNSA. The CDR3 is made up of 14 amino acids. V was pared by 1 base and J by 5 bases, with 10 bases between. CDR3 region: CASSLDPARDTQYF. The CDR3 nucleotides are TGTGCCAGCAGCTTAGATCCAGCGAGAGATACGCAGTATTTT. Looking up the rest from reference TRBV7-2 and TRBJ2-3 gives the full variable domain: GAGVSQSPSNKVTEKGKDVELRCDPISGHTALYWYRQSLGQGLEFLIYFQGNSAPDKSGLPSDRFSAERTGGSVSTLTIQRTQQEDSAVYLCASSLDPARDTQYFGPGTRLTVL.

This clonotype has more than one count but fewer than ten. The rearrangement links TRBV7-2 to TRBJ1-1, with D possibly being TRBD1 (6 bases). The CDR3 extends over 13 amino acids. Trimming shortened V by 5 bases and J by 6 bases, and 13 bases separated the two germline ends. Germline V gene data show CDR1 as SGHTA and CDR2 as FQGNSA. CDR3 DNA sequence: TGTGCCAGCAGCACTACGACAGGTCCTGAAGCTTTCTTT. Translating gives CASSTTTGPEAFF.

This clonotype was counted many times. The chain couples TRBV7-6 to TRBJ2-5; D unresolved. In germline, CDR1 is SGHVS, CDR2 FNYEAQ. The V end was cut by 5 bases, the J end by 1 base, with 14 bases between. The CDR3 is made up of 15 amino acids. CDR3 loop: CASSPSSGAQETQYF. The CDR3 coding sequence is TGTGCCAGCAGCCCCTCAAGTGGAGCCCAAGAGACCCAGTACTTC.

The chain joins TRBV12-3 or TRBV12-4 to TRBJ2-6; 7 bases line up with TRBD2. This CDR3 contains 18 residues. The junction had 14 bases not matched to a gene; V was cut back by 5 bases and J by 4 bases. CDR3 in DNA: TGTGCCAGCAGTGAAGCGGCTAGCGGCGCTCTCGGGGCCAACGTCCTGACTTTC. This sequence encodes CASSEAASGALGANVLTF.

This clonotype was seen more than once but under ten times. This rearrangement joins TRBV9 to TRBJ2-7, with 9 nucleotides matching TRBD2. Trimming took 0 bases from V and 2 from J; bases not matched to a gene: 3. The CDR3 has 15 amino acids. The germline gives CDR1 SGDLS, CDR2 YYNGEE. For the CDR3, the DNA is TGTGCCAGCAGCGTAGGGCCTAGCGGGACCTACGAGCAGTACTTC. This gives the protein CASSVGPSGTYEQYF.

The V call is TRBV5-1, the J call TRBJ1-4; D is uncertain. This CDR3 spans 14 amino acids. Trimming left V 2 bases short and J 4 bases short, with 9 bases between. Germline V gene data show CDR1 as SGHRS and CDR2 as YFSETQ. The CDR3 DNA reads TGCGCCAGCAGCTTTTCGGGCCTTAATGAAAAACTGTTTTTT. This translates into CASSFSGLNEKLFF.

The rearrangement links TRBV10-3 to TRBJ1-2; possibly TRBD1 for D (6 bases). The germline V gene encodes CDR1 ENHRY and CDR2 SYGVKD. There are 20 residues in the CDR3. V gave up 10 bases and J gave up 4 bases, with 37 bases separating them. CDR3 sequence: CATTEADRFLNNEQFYGYTF. DNA for the CDR3: TGTGCCACCACTGAGGCAGACAGGTTTCTGAACAATGAGCAGTTCTATGGCTACACCTTC.

This chain joins TRBV10-3 and TRBJ1-2; D is uncertain. Trimming left V 10 bases short and J 6 bases short, with 15 bases between. Per the germline V gene, CDR1 is ENHRY and CDR2 is SYGVKD. The CDR3 consists of 12 residues. The CDR3 DNA reads as TGTGCCACCACGGTAGGGTATGATGGCTACACCTTC. The encoded protein is CATTVGYDGYTF.

V gene TRBV19 combines with J gene TRBJ2-3; 7 bases fit TRBD1. The CDR3 spans 13 residues. The trim removed 9 bases at V and 4 bases at J, leaving 7 bases unmatched. Per germline, CDR1 LNHDA and CDR2 SQIVND (reference sequence). CDR3 sequence: CASEGGEADTQYF. As DNA, the CDR3 is TGTGCCAGCGAAGGGGGCGAGGCAGATACGCAGTATTTT.

This clonotype turned up a few times. The rearrangement uses TRBV5-1 and TRBJ2-7; D gene uncertain. Germline-derived CDR1 and CDR2 are SGHRS and YFSETQ. This CDR3 is built from 14 residues. Trimming removed 5 bases at V and 4 bases at J, with 16 bases between. DNA of the CDR3: TGCGCCAGCAGTCCTGACTCCTTCTGGTACGAGCAGTACTTC. Amino acid sequence: CASSPDSFWYEQYF.

J is TRBJ2-7 and V is TRBV5-1, with D possibly being TRBD1 or TRBD2 (5 bases each). CDR3 length: 14 amino acids. Germline V gene sequence: CDR1 SGHRS, CDR2 YFSETQ. V was pared by 5 bases and J by 2 bases, with 14 bases between. The CDR3 DNA follows: TGCGCCAGCAGACTCACATGGGGGACCTACGAGCAGTACTTC. It specifies CASRLTWGTYEQYF. Filled out from reference TRBV5-1 and TRBJ2-7, the complete variable domain reads KAGVTQTPRYLIKTRGQQVTLSCSPISGHRSVSWYQQTPGQGLQFLFEYFSETQRNKGNFPGRFSGRQFSNSRSEMNVSTLELGDSALYLCASRLTWGTYEQYFGPGTRLTVT.

This clonotype was counted ten times or more. The chain uses TRBV7-9 and TRBJ2-7; 7 bases fit TRBD2. CDR1 and CDR2 (germline): SEHNR, FQNEAQ (reference sequence). This CDR3 spans 12 amino acids. J lost 5 bases, V lost 3 bases, and 1 base had no gene match. The CDR3 DNA follows: TGTGCCAGCAGCTTTGCGGGAGACGAGCAGTACTTC. It specifies CASSFAGDEQYF.

This clonotype occurred a few times. The rearrangement joins TRBV6-5 to TRBJ2-7; no firm D call. The CDR3 sequence is 16 residues long. Germline V lookup: CDR1 MNHEY, CDR2 SVGAGI. The germline V and J ends were trimmed by 2 bases and 4 bases, with 18 bases remaining between them. The CDR3 loop is CASSYRGPSSRYEQYF. In DNA, the CDR3 is TGTGCCAGCAGTTACCGCGGACCCTCTTCCAGATACGAGCAGTACTTC.

This chain connects TRBV29-1 to TRBJ2-7, with 8 bases that match TRBD1. The trim removed 8 bases at V and 4 bases at J, leaving 10 bases unmatched. Germline-derived CDR1 and CDR2 are SQVTM and ANQGSEA. This CDR3 is built from 13 residues. The CDR3 sequence is CSHSTGAAYEQYF. The CDR3 DNA follows: TGCAGCCACTCGACAGGGGCGGCGTACGAGCAGTACTTC.

In this sample, this clonotype turned up many times. This rearrangement joins TRBV7-9 to TRBJ2-7, with D unresolved. This CDR3 comprises 12 residues. The ends were cut back, 4 bases at V and 5 bases at J, with 9 bases in the middle. Per germline, CDR1 SEHNR and CDR2 FQNEAQ (reference sequence). Here the CDR3 reads CASSSTRDEQYF. In DNA, the CDR3 is TGTGCCAGCAGCTCGACACGGGACGAGCAGTACTTC.

The chain recombines TRBV3-1 with TRBJ2-7; D is unclear. The V gene lost 0 bases and the J gene lost 2 bases, with 11 bases spanning the gap. The CDR3 loop spans 15 amino acids. CDR1 is LGHDT and CDR2 is YNNKEL in the germline V gene (reference sequence). The CDR3 nucleotides are TGTGCCAGCAGCCAAGAGCGAGACACTACCTACGAGCAGTACTTC. It yields the protein CASSQERDTTYEQYF.

This clonotype was counted many times. DNA of the CDR3: TGTGCCACCAGCCAACGCAACTATGGCTACACCTTC. Translation gives CATSQRNYGYTF. J is TRBJ1-2 and V is TRBV19; D call uncertain. The germline V and J ends were trimmed by 10 bases and 2 bases, with 11 bases remaining between them. CDR1 LNHDA and CDR2 SQIVND come from the germline V gene (reference sequence). This CDR3 contains 12 residues. The whole variable domain, filled in from reference TRBV19 and TRBJ1-2, reads DGGITQSPKYLFRKEGQNVTLSCEQNLNHDAMYWYRQDPGQGLRLIYYSQIVNDFQKGDIAEGYSVSREKKESFPLTVTSAQKNPTAFYLCATSQRNYGYTFGSGTRLTVV.

CDR3 bases: TGTGCCAGCAGCCCAGTGGAGGACACCCAAGAGACCCAGTACTTC. Protein: CASSPVEDTQETQYF. The chain recombines TRBV7-9 with TRBJ2-5, with D perhaps being TRBD1 or TRBD2 (5 bases each). The length of the CDR3 is 15 residues. Germline CDR1 is SEHNR and CDR2 is FQNEAQ (reference sequence). V was shortened by 5 bases and J by 1 base, with 14 bases between the two germline ends.

In its sample, this clonotype was seen many times. V is TRBV19 and J is TRBJ1-1, with 7 positions matching TRBD1. V lost 6 bases to trimming and J lost 3 bases; unmatched junction nucleotides: 7. The CDR3 consists of 14 residues. From germline, CDR1 is LNHDA and CDR2 SQIVND (reference sequence). The CDR3 DNA reads as TGTGCCAGTAGGGCCTTGGGACAGTACACTGAAGCTTTCTTT. Amino acid sequence: CASRALGQYTEAFF.

Ten or more counts support this clonotype. The CDR3 loop is CASSEFGGGSGYTF. The CDR3 coding sequence is TGTGCCAGCAGTGAATTTGGAGGGGGCAGTGGCTACACCTTC. The rearrangement uses TRBV25-1 and TRBJ1-2; 7 bases map to TRBD1. The J segment lost 7 bases and the V segment lost 1 base, leaving 6 bases of the junction unmatched. CDR1 is MGHDK, CDR2 SYGVNS, per germline. This CDR3 has 14 amino acids.

Concerning this clonotype itself: Without the conserved terminal phenylalanine or tryptophan, this CDR3 likely stems from a read error. CDR3 DNA: TGTGCCAGCGGAGGCACTGAAGCTTTCTCT. It encodes CASGGTEAFS. This chain uses TRBV2 with TRBJ1-1; D ambiguous. CDR3 size: 10 residues. Trimming pared 8 bases from V and 4 bases from J, leaving 5 bases between. The germline gives CDR1 SNHLY, CDR2 FYNNEI.

This clonotype has at least ten counts. The rearrangement uses TRBV15 and TRBJ2-7; D ambiguous. CDR1 is LNHNV, CDR2 YYDKDF, per germline (reference sequence). V was cut by 3 bases and J by 7 bases, with 10 bases left in between. This CDR3 has 12 amino acids. The DNA of the CDR3 is TGTGCCACCAGCAGGGATACCATAGAGCAGTACTTC. Translation: CATSRDTIEQYF.

This clonotype came up a few times. The chain recombines TRBV5-1 with TRBJ2-7; 8 nucleotides line up with TRBD1. Germline trimming cut 4 bases from V and 3 bases from J; bases unmatched to any gene: 6. The CDR3 runs to 14 residues. CDR1 and CDR2 from the germline V gene are SGHRS and YFSETQ. The CDR3 region is CASSVEGQGYEQYF. The DNA for the CDR3 is TGCGCCAGCAGCGTGGAAGGACAGGGCTACGAGCAGTACTTC.

As to this clonotype: It may be a read error: a sequence one base away is much more abundant. The J gene is TRBJ2-2, the V gene TRBV29-1; 7 bases fit TRBD1. Germline V gene lookup returns CDR1 SQVTM and CDR2 ANQGSEA. The CDR3 is 12 residues long. The V gene end was trimmed by 3 bases and the J gene end by 6 bases; junction bases not matched to a gene: 1. CDR3 DNA: TGCAGCGTTGATCAGGGGGCCGGGGAGCTGTTTTTT. It encodes CSVDQGAGELFF.

This chain uses TRBV4-1 with TRBJ1-6; D remains unclear. The V gene lost 0 bases and the J gene lost 6 bases, with 12 bases spanning the gap. The CDR3 is made up of 16 amino acids. Germline V gives CDR1 MGHRA, CDR2 YSYEKL. CDR3 amino acids: CASSQDLYTRNSPLHF. CDR3 in DNA: TGCGCCAGCAGCCAAGATCTTTACACCCGTAATTCACCCCTCCACTTT.